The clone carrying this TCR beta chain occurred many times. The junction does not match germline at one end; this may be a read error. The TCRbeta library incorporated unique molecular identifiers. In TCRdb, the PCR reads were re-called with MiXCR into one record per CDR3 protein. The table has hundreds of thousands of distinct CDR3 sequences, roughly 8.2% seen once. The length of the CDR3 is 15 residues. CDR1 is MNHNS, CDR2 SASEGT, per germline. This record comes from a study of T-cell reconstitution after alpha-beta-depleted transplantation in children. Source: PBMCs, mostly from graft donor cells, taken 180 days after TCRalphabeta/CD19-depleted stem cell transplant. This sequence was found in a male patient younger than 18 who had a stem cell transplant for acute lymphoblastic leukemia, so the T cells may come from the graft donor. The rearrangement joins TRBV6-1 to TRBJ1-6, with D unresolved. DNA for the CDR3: TGTGCCAGCAGTCAACTCCGGGCCTACAATTCACCCCTCCACTTT. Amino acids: CASSQLRAYNSPLHF.